This T cell receptor beta chain was recovered during a study of blood T cell repertoires in COVID-19. Whole-study context: Samples taken during acute and convalescent COVID-19 were collected in the United States, Italy and Spain. PBMCs, B-cell-depleted T cells, or T cells provided the cDNA or gDNA that made up the material.

Participants' reported clinical history set cohort assignment. Original processing notes: Scientists estimated how many nucleated cells there were by amplifying reference gene primers. Here immunoSEQ multiplex PCR was the method, and the copy in TCRdb shows in-frame clones only, minus some. V, J and clone size reflect that table, while D and trimming were determined from the DNA. The top ten hold roughly 3.5% of the sample, which has about 240,000 clones, approximately 86% seen once. This TCR derives from a woman between 35 and 50 years old with acute COVID-19. The sample consisted of PBMCs or T cells enriched from blood (not recorded which).

The CDR3: CASSLRTGHGYEQYF. In nucleotides, the CDR3 is TGTGCCAGCAGCCTCAGGACAGGGCATGGGTACGAGCAGTACTTC. V usage is TRBV3-1 (or the pseudogene TRBV3-2) and J usage is TRBJ2-7, with TRBD1 identical over 8 bases. Germline-derived CDR1 and CDR2 are LGHDT and YNNKEL (reference sequence). V trimming: 4 bases; J trimming: 4 bases; junction bases outside the gene matches: 9. The CDR3 is 15 amino acids.